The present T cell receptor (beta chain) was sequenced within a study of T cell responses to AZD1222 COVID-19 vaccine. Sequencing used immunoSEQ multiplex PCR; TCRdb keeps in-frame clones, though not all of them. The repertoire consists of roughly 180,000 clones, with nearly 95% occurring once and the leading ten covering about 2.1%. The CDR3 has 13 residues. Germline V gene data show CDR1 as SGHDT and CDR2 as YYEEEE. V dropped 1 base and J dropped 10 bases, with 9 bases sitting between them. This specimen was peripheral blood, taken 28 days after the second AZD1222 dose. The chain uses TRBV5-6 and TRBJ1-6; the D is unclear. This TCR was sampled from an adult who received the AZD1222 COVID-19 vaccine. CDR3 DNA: TGTGCCAGCAGCTTGAGGACGGAATCACCCCTCCACTTT. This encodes CASSLRTESPLHF.